This is a list of T cell receptor beta chains from one sample in a study of T cell responses to AZD1222 COVID-19 vaccine. TCRdb's copy holds only in-frame clones and misses some; the assay was immunoSEQ multiplex PCR. This sample yields 95,000 to 100,000 clones, of which 84% are seen a single time; 11% to 15% belongs to the top ten. The source material was peripheral blood, sampled 28 days after the second AZD1222 dose. The receptor set was obtained from an adult who received the AZD1222 COVID-19 vaccine. CDR3s include the opening cysteine and the closing phenylalanine or tryptophan. The order of the fields is V gene, J gene, clone size, D gene, CDR3 DNA, CDR3 protein. The D gene is left open where the match is weak. Not every row has a clone size; where given, it reads once, few, many or a size class.

>TRBV9|TRBJ1-3|NA|NA
TGTGCCAGCAGCGTAGGACTTCCCGGAAACACCATATATTTT
CASSVGLPGNTIYF
>TRBV27|TRBJ1-6|NA|NA
TGTGCCAGCAGCCAAGCAGGGCGAACACCCCTCCACTTT
CASSQAGRTPLHF
>TRBV12-3/TRBV12-4|TRBJ2-7|NA|NA
TGTGCCAGCAGCTCAACTATAGAGCAGTACTTC
CASSSTIEQYF
>TRBV5-6|TRBJ1-6|NA|NA
TGTGCCAGCAGCCTGCCGCGTTATAATTCACCCCTCCACTTT
CASSLPRYNSPLHF
>TRBV19|TRBJ2-2|few|NA
TGTGCCAGTAGTATAGATCTTCTTTCCGGGGAGCTGTTTTTT
CASSIDLLSGELFF
>TRBV27|TRBJ2-4|NA|TRBD2
TGTGCCAGCAGTTCGGCTAGCGGCTATAAAAACATTCAGTACTTC
CASSSASGYKNIQYF
>TRBV28|TRBJ1-5|NA|NA
TGTGCCAGCAGTGGCCTAATCCAGCCCCAGCATTTT
CASSGLIQPQHF
>TRBV6-5|TRBJ2-3|once|NA
TGTGCCAGCAGCCACACGGCTGGGGCAGATACGCAGTATTTT
CASSHTAGADTQYF
>TRBV6-6|TRBJ2-1|NA|NA
TGTGCCAGCAGTAGAGGGGGTTTCTACAATGAGCAGTTCTTC
CASSRGGFYNEQFF
>TRBV5-6|TRBJ1-5|NA|TRBD1
TGTGCCAGCAGCTTGGGGGACAGAAGGCATCAGCCCCAGCATTTT
CASSLGDRRHQPQHF
>TRBV5-1|TRBJ1-1|NA|NA
TGCGCCAGCAGCTTTTCGGGGAACACTGAAGCTTTCTTT
CASSFSGNTEAFF
>TRBV14|TRBJ2-1|once|NA
TGTGCCAGCAGCCAAGCTGAGTACAATGAGCAGTTCTTC
CASSQAEYNEQFF
>TRBV18|TRBJ1-3|NA|TRBD1
TGTGCCAGCTCACCATTGGGGACAGGGGATGGAAACACCATATATTTT
CASSPLGTGDGNTIYF
>TRBV2|TRBJ1-2|once|NA
TGTGCCAGCATTTCAGTCGGACTTTATGGCTACACCTTC
CASISVGLYGYTF
>TRBV19|TRBJ2-3|NA|TRBD2
TGTGCCAGTAGTCATGTAGCGGGAGAAGGAGATACGCAGTATTTT
CASSHVAGEGDTQYF
>TRBV6-1|TRBJ2-7|NA|NA
TGTGCCAGCAGTGAACCCCCGCGAGTAGAGCAGTACTTC
CASSEPPRVEQYF
>TRBV2|TRBJ2-5|once|NA
TGTGCCAGCAGTGAAGCGGTAACCCAGTACTTC
CASSEAVTQYF
>TRBV6-5|TRBJ1-2|once|NA
TGTGCCAGCAGTTACTCCGTGGGTCCCGACTATGGCTACACCTTC
CASSYSVGPDYGYTF
>TRBV3-1/TRBV3-2|TRBJ2-5|NA|NA
TGTGCCAGCGAGCGCCCGGGGGATGAGACCCAGTACTTC
CASERPGDETQYF
>TRBV19|TRBJ1-2|NA|TRBD1
TGTGCCAGTAGTATTGGGACAGGCCGACCCTATGGCTACACCTTC
CASSIGTGRPYGYTF
>TRBV27|TRBJ2-7|NA|NA
TGTGCCAGCAGACCCCTGGCGGGTTCCTACGAGCAGTACTTC
CASRPLAGSYEQYF
>TRBV2|TRBJ1-2|few|NA
TGTGCCAGCAGTGATGGCGGGGGGATTAACTATGGCTACACCTTC
CASSDGGGINYGYTF
>TRBV7-2|TRBJ1-2|few|NA
TGTGCCAGCACCCCAACGGGAGTCGCTAACTATGGCTACACCTTC
CASTPTGVANYGYTF
>TRBV5-1|TRBJ1-1|NA|NA
TGCGCCAGCAGCTCCGTATTTTTGAACACTGAAGCTTTCTTT
CASSSVFLNTEAFF
>TRBV7-9|TRBJ1-3|NA|NA
TGTGCCAGCAGCTTAGGGGCTGGAAACACCATATATTTT
CASSLGAGNTIYF
>TRBV29-1|TRBJ2-7|NA|TRBD2
TGCAGCGTCCGGGAGGATATCTACGAGCAGTACTTC
CSVREDIYEQYF
>TRBV19|TRBJ2-2|NA|NA
TGTGCCAGTAGTATTCCCATTACGCGCGGGGCAGAGCTGTTTTTT
CASSIPITRGAELFF
>TRBV2|TRBJ1-4|NA|NA
TGTGCCAGCAAAAGGGCCGGGGGGCTAGATGAAAAACTGTTTTTT
CASKRAGGLDEKLFF
>TRBV28|TRBJ2-3|NA|TRBD1
TGTGCCAGCAGTTCCCAGGGGACAGGGGTCCCAGATACGCAGTATTTT
CASSSQGTGVPDTQYF
>TRBV15|TRBJ1-1|once|NA
TGTGCCACCAGCAGAGAGGGTCCACCGGGCACTGAAGCTTTCTTT
CATSREGPPGTEAFF
>TRBV4-2|TRBJ2-7|few|NA
TGTGCCAGCAGCCAAGCCCGGGGGATATACGAGCAGTACTTC
CASSQARGIYEQYF
>TRBV21-1|TRBJ1-5|NA|NA
TGTGCCAGCAGCAAAGTTGATGGACAGGGGATCGGAGAGTATCAGCCCCAGCATTTT
CASSKVDGQGIGEYQPQHF
>TRBV7-2|TRBJ2-7|NA|TRBD2
TGTGCCAGCAGCCCTGGGACTAGCGGGGGCCATGGGGAGCAGTACTTC
CASSPGTSGGHGEQYF
>TRBV12-3/TRBV12-4|TRBJ2-1|NA|NA
TGTGCCAGCAGTTTGGGGCCATTAGATGAGCAGTTCTTC
CASSLGPLDEQFF
>TRBV3-1/TRBV3-2|TRBJ1-6|few|NA
TGTGCCAGCAGGCAGGTGGGGGGGAGTTCACCCCTCCACTTT
CASRQVGGSSPLHF
>TRBV19|TRBJ2-5|NA|TRBD2
TGTGCCAGTAGCCCTGGACTAGCGGGCCGAGAGACCCAGTACTTC
CASSPGLAGRETQYF
>TRBV6-5|TRBJ1-2|NA|NA
TGTGCCAGCAGTTACTCGGGGGGGCGAGGCTACACCTTC
CASSYSGGRGYTF
>TRBV4-1|TRBJ2-7|NA|NA
TGCGCCAGCAGCCAAACCACCAGGGGATGGTCCTACGAGCAGTACTTC
CASSQTTRGWSYEQYF
>TRBV25-1|TRBJ1-1|NA|NA
TGTGCCAGCAGTGAATTAACCAAGAACACTGAAGCTTTCTTT
CASSELTKNTEAFF
>TRBV7-2|TRBJ1-1|NA|NA
TGTGCCAGCAGCTCCCCGGGGGGGGAAGGGAACACTGAAGCTTTCTTT
CASSSPGGEGNTEAFF
>TRBV6-1|TRBJ2-7|NA|NA
TGTGCCAGCAGTGAAGTGGCAGGGGCCGAGCAGTACTTC
CASSEVAGAEQYF
>TRBV7-9|TRBJ2-3|NA|NA
TGTGCCAGCAGCTTAAATTTAGTAGTGGGAGATACGCAGTATTTT
CASSLNLVVGDTQYF
>TRBV10-3|TRBJ1-1|NA|NA
TGTGCCAGCCAACAGGATCTGAACACTGAAGCTTTCTTT
CASQQDLNTEAFF
>TRBV4-3|TRBJ2-5|NA|TRBD2
TGCGCCAGCAGCCAAGATCTACTAGCGGGAGAGGAGACCCAGTACTTC
CASSQDLLAGEETQYF
>TRBV4-1|TRBJ2-3|NA|NA
TGCGCCAGCAGCCTCCCCGCCCTAGTAGATACGCAGTATTTT
CASSLPALVDTQYF
>TRBV19|TRBJ2-1|NA|TRBD2
TGTGCCAGTAGTCAGACTAGCGGGAACTACAATGAGCAGTTCTTC
CASSQTSGNYNEQFF
>TRBV27|TRBJ1-1|many|NA
TGTGCCAGCAGTTGGTCTTTTGGAGGAGACACTGAAGCTTTCTTT
CASSWSFGGDTEAFF
>TRBV4-3|TRBJ2-3|NA|NA
TGCGCCAGCAGCCCCGGGACGCGTCAGAGCACAGATACGCAGTATTTT
CASSPGTRQSTDTQYF
>TRBV27|TRBJ2-2|NA|NA
TGTGCCAGCCGCCGTTCCGGGAACACCGGGGAGCTGTTTTTT
CASRRSGNTGELFF